Shown below are 21 T cell receptor beta chains from a single sample sequenced in a study of cytomegalovirus exposure and HLA in healthy donors (dated by TCRdb to about 2017). Library prep was done by the immunoSEQ multiplex PCR assay. For the multiplex PCR, a mixture combining 60 forward primers for TCR Vbeta segments and 13 reverse primers for TCR Jbeta segments was used. The table was pulled from immuneACCESS by TCRdb, which kept in-frame rearrangements only. Such tables lose some clones; where checked, under half of the loss comes from unresolved V genes, and the rest has no known cause. Counted in this sample were more than 150,000 clones; over 70% of them appeared once. In total, the top ten clones hold about 1.5% of the sample. Sequenced sample: PBMCs. Receptors originate from a man between 18 and 29 years old in good health and CMV-seronegative.

The chain combines TRBV5-1 with TRBJ2-3, with TRBD1 matching over 7 bases. CDR1 SGHRS and CDR2 YFSETQ come from the germline V gene. CDR3 length equals 14 residues. After removal of 2 bases from V and 6 bases from J, the junction contained 6 bases not matched to a gene. This CDR3 reads CASSFDRVPDTQYF. The CDR3 bases are TGCGCCAGCAGCTTCGACAGGGTTCCCGATACGCAGTATTTT.

The genes are TRBV18 and TRBJ2-7, with TRBD2 matching over 9 bases. The germline V gene has CDR1 KGHSH and CDR2 LQKENI. The CDR3 has 14 residues. V lost 4 bases and J lost 6; bases outside the gene matches: 7. The CDR3 DNA sequence: TGTGCCAGCTCACGTTCCGGGACTAGCATCGAGCAGTACTTC. Amino acids: CASSRSGTSIEQYF.

V is TRBV27 and J is TRBJ1-2, with TRBD1 identical over 7 bases. The CDR3 has 14 amino acids. V dropped 6 bases and J dropped 1; count of bases not matched to a gene: 5. Germline assignment: CDR1 MNHEY and CDR2 SMNVEV (reference sequence). The CDR3 DNA is TGTGCCAGCAGCCGGACAGGATTTAACTATGGCTACACCTTC. It encodes CASSRTGFNYGYTF.

The chain links TRBV5-1 to TRBJ2-1, with TRBD2 matching over 8 bases. Germline CDR1 and CDR2: SGHRS and YFSETQ. The CDR3 has 18 amino acids. V lost 5 bases, J lost 4 bases, and 17 bases stayed unmatched. CDR3 coding DNA: TGCGCCAGCAGTCGGGGGTCGGTTGCAACGGGAGGGTACAATGAGCAGTTCTTC. Its translation is CASSRGSVATGGYNEQFF.

CDR3 protein: CASSPRLAGGGNEQFF. DNA of the CDR3: TGTGCCAGCAGTCCTCGACTAGCGGGAGGAGGCAATGAGCAGTTCTTC. This chain connects TRBV25-1 to TRBJ2-1; 13 nucleotides match TRBD2. The ends lost 5 bases at V and 6 bases at J; junction bases unmatched: 7. This CDR3 comprises 16 residues. In germline, CDR1 is MGHDK, CDR2 SYGVNS.

The rearrangement links TRBV5-1 to TRBJ1-4; TRBD1 might be the D (5 bases). Trimming removed 2 bases from V and 5 bases from J, with 7 bases in between. The CDR3 extends over 13 amino acids. CDR1 SGHRS and CDR2 YFSETQ come from the germline V gene. The CDR3 spells CASSFKGNEKLFF. As DNA, the CDR3 is TGCGCCAGCAGCTTTAAGGGGAATGAAAAACTGTTTTTT.

This clone showed up just a few times. The CDR3 region has the DNA TGCAGCGGGGGCGAGGGAGGGTCGCAGTACTTC. Its translation is CSGGEGGSQYF. V usage is TRBV29-1 and J usage is TRBJ2-5; 7 bases map to TRBD2. The CDR3 is 11 amino acids. The germline CDR1 and CDR2 sequences are SQVTM and ANQGSEA. V shed 7 bases, J shed 11 bases, and the junction held 10 bases outside the gene matches.

The rearrangement uses TRBV7-9 and TRBJ2-7; perhaps TRBD1 as D (5 bases). V was cut by 2 bases and J by 7 bases, with 9 bases left in between. The CDR3 length is 12 residues. The germline V gene encodes CDR1 SEHNR and CDR2 FQNEAQ (reference sequence). The CDR3 protein is CASSLQGVEQYF. CDR3 in DNA: TGTGCCAGCAGCTTACAGGGCGTGGAGCAGTACTTC.

The chain carries TRBV29-1 and TRBJ1-1; D remains unclear. The CDR3 covers 14 residues. V lost 8 bases, J lost 4 bases, and 20 bases lay in between. The germline V gene has CDR1 SQVTM and CDR2 ANQGSEA. The DNA for the CDR3 is TGCAGCACCCCCGCCATAGGAGGGAGCACTGAAGCTTTCTTT. Translation: CSTPAIGGSTEAFF.

The J gene is TRBJ2-7, the V gene TRBV14, with D perhaps matching TRBD1 (6 bases). The germline V gene encodes CDR1 SGHDN and CDR2 FVKESK. Trimming shortened V by 1 base and J by 2 bases, and 12 bases separated the two germline ends. CDR3 length equals 15 residues. The DNA for the CDR3 is TGTGCCAGCAGCCAAGCCAGGGGCTACACCTACGAGCAGTACTTC. Its protein is CASSQARGYTYEQYF.

The chain recombines TRBV6-1 with TRBJ2-3, with D perhaps TRBD2 (6 bases). The germline V gene encodes CDR1 MNHNS and CDR2 SASEGT. The germline V and J ends were trimmed by 6 bases and 4 bases, with 11 bases remaining between them. This CDR3 is 13 amino acids long. The CDR3 DNA is TGTGCCAGCAGCCCATGGAGGGCAGATACGCAGTATTTT. Amino acid sequence: CASSPWRADTQYF.

J is TRBJ2-7 and V is TRBV21-1; the D call of TRBD2 is as the table states it, not checked on the DNA. TRBV21-1 is a pseudogene locus. The length of the CDR3 is 13 residues. CDR3 DNA sequence: TGTGCCAGCAGCAAGGGAGAATCCTACGAGCAGTACTTC. It specifies CASSKGESYEQYF.

The chain carries TRBV4-1 and TRBJ2-1; D perhaps matches TRBD2 (5 bases). Germline V lookup: CDR1 MGHRA, CDR2 YSYEKL. The CDR3 totals 15 residues. V lost 0 bases and J lost 3, with 9 bases in between. The CDR3 reads CASSQESGDYNEQFF. The CDR3 DNA reads TGCGCCAGCAGCCAAGAGAGCGGTGACTACAATGAGCAGTTCTTC.

V gene TRBV7-9 combines with J gene TRBJ1-3, with TRBD1 matching over 7 bases. The CDR3 runs 14 residues. Germline values: CDR1 SEHNR, CDR2 FQNEAQ (reference sequence). The V and J ends lost 6 bases and 1 base, in that order; junction bases with no gene match: 3. This CDR3 reads CASSPTGSGNTIYF. CDR3 DNA sequence: TGTGCCAGCAGTCCGACAGGGTCTGGAAACACCATATATTTT.

This chain connects TRBV15 to TRBJ1-6; D may be TRBD1 (6 bases). CDR1 is LNHNV and CDR2 is YYDKDF in the germline V gene (reference sequence). The CDR3 loop spans 14 amino acids. V was trimmed by 1 base and J by 10 bases, leaving 11 bases between them. Here the CDR3 reads CATSRGAGASPLHF. The CDR3 DNA reads TGTGCCACCAGCAGAGGGGCAGGGGCCTCACCCCTCCACTTT.

The J gene is TRBJ2-3, the V gene TRBV11-3; a weak D match, TRBD1 (5 bases). This CDR3 contains 15 residues. Per germline, CDR1 SGHNT and CDR2 YENEEA. V was pared by 7 bases and J by 2 bases, with 16 bases between. The CDR3 DNA is TGTGCCAGCACCCCGACCGGACATATCACAGATACGCAGTATTTT. This gives the protein CASTPTGHITDTQYF.

Concerning this clone: This sample includes further DNA sequences coding for the same CDR3. V and J are TRBV18 and TRBJ1-2; 9 nucleotides align to TRBD1. CDR1 is KGHSH and CDR2 is LQKENI in the germline V gene. Unmatched junction bases numbered 3, after V lost 5 bases and J lost 5 bases. This CDR3 has 13 amino acids. The CDR3 reads CASSTGQGYGYTF. The CDR3 nucleotides read TGTGCCAGCTCAACGGGACAGGGATATGGCTACACCTTC.

The V call is TRBV30, the J call TRBJ2-6; 9 bases fit TRBD1. V gave up 4 bases and J gave up 0 bases; unmatched junction bases: 4. This CDR3 contains 16 residues. Germline CDR1 GTSNPN, CDR2 SVGIG (reference sequence). CDR3 protein: CAWKQGARSGANVLTF. In nucleotides, the CDR3 is TGTGCCTGGAAACAGGGGGCCCGCTCTGGGGCCAACGTCCTGACTTTC.

The rearrangement uses TRBV2 and TRBJ2-7; D gene unclear. The CDR3 consists of 12 residues. From germline, CDR1 is SNHLY and CDR2 FYNNEI. Trimming shortened V by 2 bases and J by 4 bases, and 6 bases separated the two germline ends. In nucleotides, the CDR3 is TGTGCCAGCAGTGAATGGCAGTACGAGCAGTACTTC. Translated, it gives CASSEWQYEQYF.

This clone was counted only a few times. The CDR3 loop is CASSQEWGDSNQPQHF. CDR3 DNA sequence: TGCGCCAGCAGCCAAGAATGGGGGGACAGCAATCAGCCCCAGCATTTT. V is TRBV4-3 and J is TRBJ1-5; TRBD1 might be the D (5 bases). CDR3 size: 16 residues. V was pared by 0 bases and J by 1 base, with 10 bases between. Germline values: CDR1 LGHNA, CDR2 YSLEER.

This chain uses TRBV27 with TRBJ2-1, with 9 bases that match TRBD2. V lost 11 bases, J lost 3 bases, and 14 bases stayed unmatched. The length of the CDR3 is 16 residues. Germline V CDR1 and CDR2: MNHEY, SMNVEV (reference sequence). Written as DNA, the CDR3 is TGTGCCGGACTCAAGAGATTTAGCGGGGGCTACAATGAGCAGTTCTTC. Translating gives CAGLKRFSGGYNEQFF.